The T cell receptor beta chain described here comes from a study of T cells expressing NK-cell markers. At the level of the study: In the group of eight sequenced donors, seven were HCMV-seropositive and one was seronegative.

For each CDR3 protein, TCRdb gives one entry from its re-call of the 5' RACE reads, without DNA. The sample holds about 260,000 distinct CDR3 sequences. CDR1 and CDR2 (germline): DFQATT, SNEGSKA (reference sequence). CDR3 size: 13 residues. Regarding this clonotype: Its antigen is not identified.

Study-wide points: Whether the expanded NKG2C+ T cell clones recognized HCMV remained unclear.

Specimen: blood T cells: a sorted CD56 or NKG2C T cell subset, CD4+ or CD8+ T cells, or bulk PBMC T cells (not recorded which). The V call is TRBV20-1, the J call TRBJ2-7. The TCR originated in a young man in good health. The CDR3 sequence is CSARDPVSYEQYF.